This entry features one TCR beta chain sequence. Its antigen remains unknown. This sample stems from a study of cytomegalovirus exposure and HLA in healthy donors. Findings of the study overall: Most sequenced TCRs were rare (though some public TCRs occurred in many donors).

CDR1 and CDR2 (germline): ENHRY, SYGVKD. The CDR3 has 18 residues. V was cut by 2 bases and J by 1 base, with 20 bases left in between. Primers: 60 Vbeta forward and 13 Jbeta reverse. Here immunoSEQ multiplex PCR was the method, and the copy in TCRdb shows in-frame clones only, minus some. This sample contains about 39,000 clones. Sequenced material: PBMCs. The V and J genes are TRBV10-3 and TRBJ1-2, with D possibly TRBD1 on 6 matching bases. The TCR was taken from a male donor in good health and CMV-seronegative. The CDR3 loop is CAISERGGGDSLNYGYTF. The CDR3 DNA reads TGTGCCATCAGTGAGCGGGGGGGCGGCGACAGCCTTAACTATGGCTACACCTTC.